The next 30 T cell receptor beta chains were all read from a single sample in a study of blood T cell repertoires in COVID-19. The table came from immunoSEQ multiplex PCR; TCRdb's copy has only in-frame clones and leaves some out. The table includes around 200,000 clones, around nine tenths detected once. Sample: peripheral blood. All receptors derive from a man between 60 and 75 years old who had recovered from COVID-19.

The chain uses TRBV2 and TRBJ1-1; no reliable D call. Between the trimmed V and J ends, which lost 10 bases and 0 bases, there was a span of 12 bases. The CDR3 runs 13 residues. CDR1 and CDR2 from the germline V gene are SNHLY and FYNNEI. For the CDR3, the DNA is TGTGCCACCACTTCTCAGGTGAACACTGAAGCTTTCTTT. Its translation: CATTSQVNTEAFF.

The chain uses TRBV5-4 and TRBJ2-2; the match to TRBD1 covers 11 bases. V lost 4 bases to trimming and J lost 7 bases; unmatched junction nucleotides: 6. Germline V lookup: CDR1 SGHNT, CDR2 YYREEE (reference sequence). The CDR3 contains 15 residues. CDR3 DNA sequence: TGTGCCAGCAGCCGGGGACAGGGGGGATTCGGGGAGCTGTTTTTT. This gives the protein CASSRGQGGFGELFF.

As for this clone: At one end, the junction sequence differs from germline, possibly due to a read error. The chain joins TRBV9 to TRBJ2-1; a possible D gene is TRBD1 (6 bases). CDR1 is SGDLS, CDR2 YYNGEE, per germline. CDR3 length equals 13 residues. In nucleotides, the CDR3 is TGTGCCAGCAGCGCTCGGGACATTAATCGTCTGGTCTTC. This sequence encodes CASSARDINRLVF.

The gene calls are TRBV2 and TRBJ1-6, with TRBD1 matching 7 bases. The CDR3 sequence is 18 residues long. Germline lookup yields CDR1 SNHLY and CDR2 FYNNEI. The ends lost 6 bases at V and 0 bases at J; junction bases unmatched: 11. CDR3 in amino acids: CASSEGTVAFSYNSPLHF. The CDR3 coding sequence is TGTGCCAGCAGCGAGGGGACAGTAGCTTTCTCCTATAATTCACCCCTCCACTTT.

This clone was picked up one time. The V gene is TRBV5-1, the J gene TRBJ1-1; TRBD1 matches 7 bases. Trimming cost V 4 bases and J 5 bases; bases outside gene matches: 11. Germline V gene data show CDR1 as SGHRS and CDR2 as YFSETQ. CDR3 length: 15 residues. This chain's CDR3 is CASSGGQAPGTEAFF. The DNA for the CDR3 is TGCGCCAGCAGCGGAGGACAGGCTCCGGGGACTGAAGCTTTCTTT.

CDR3 amino acids: CASTPPGTDYEQYF. CDR3 bases: TGTGCCAGCACCCCCCCCGGGACAGACTACGAGCAGTACTTC. The chain combines TRBV6-6 with TRBJ2-7, with 7 bases that match TRBD1. This CDR3 region has 14 residues. CDR1 and CDR2 from the germline V gene are MNHNY and SVGAGI (reference sequence). V lost 7 bases and J lost 3; bases outside the gene matches: 9.

The rearrangement joins TRBV6-5 to TRBJ1-1; D gene uncertain. Germline V gives CDR1 MNHEY, CDR2 SVGAGI. Trimming removed 0 bases at V and 3 bases at J, with 11 bases between. The CDR3 runs 15 residues. In nucleotides, the CDR3 is TGTGCCAGCAGTTACTCGGGTTTTGCGGACACTGAAGCTTTCTTT. Amino acid sequence: CASSYSGFADTEAFF.

The chain uses TRBV19 and TRBJ2-1; 11 positions match TRBD2. Germline CDR1 reads LNHDA; CDR2 reads SQIVND (reference sequence). This CDR3 region has 15 residues. V dropped 7 bases and J dropped 4; count of bases not matched to a gene: 6. The CDR3, as DNA: TGTGCCAGTAACACCGGGACTAGCGGATACAATGAGCAGTTCTTC. This sequence encodes CASNTGTSGYNEQFF.

This clone was counted a single time. V and J are TRBV19 and TRBJ1-1; 9 bases are shared with TRBD1. The CDR3 covers 16 residues. Germline CDR1 and CDR2: LNHDA and SQIVND (reference sequence). The J segment lost 0 bases and the V segment lost 6 bases, leaving 8 bases of the junction unmatched. The CDR3 region has the DNA TGTGCCAGTAGCCCCCGAGACAGGGGGTTGAACACTGAAGCTTTCTTT. This translates into CASSPRDRGLNTEAFF.

This clone was recorded only once. The chain is built from TRBV6-5 and TRBJ2-7; the match to TRBD1 covers 8 bases. The germline V gene encodes CDR1 MNHEY and CDR2 SVGAGI. This CDR3 region has 15 residues. V was pared by 5 bases and J by 12 bases, with 18 bases of the junction left unmatched. CDR3 DNA sequence: TGTGCCAGCAGTAGTAGGGGACAGGAGCCCCTGGGGTGGTACTTC. Translation gives CASSSRGQEPLGWYF.

The chain combines TRBV6-2 or TRBV6-3 with TRBJ2-5, with 10 bases matching TRBD1. The trim removed 5 bases at V and 5 bases at J, leaving 8 bases unmatched. Germline V CDR1 and CDR2: MNHEY, SVGEGT. This CDR3 region has 15 residues. The CDR3: CASSITGQGRETQYF. As DNA, the CDR3 is TGTGCCAGCAGTATTACGGGACAGGGGAGGGAGACCCAGTACTTC.

This chain links TRBV2 with TRBJ2-3; 8 positions agree with TRBD1. Germline trimming cut 6 bases from V and 3 bases from J; bases unmatched to any gene: 5. This CDR3 has 14 residues. Germline loops: CDR1 SNHLY, CDR2 FYNNEI. The CDR3 region is CASSRGPVTDTQYF. The DNA of the CDR3 is TGTGCCAGCAGCAGGGGGCCGGTTACAGATACGCAGTATTTT.

In its sample, this clone was seen once. CDR3 in amino acids: CASSFLGDRYEQYF. CDR3 DNA sequence: TGTGCCAGCAGTTTCCTAGGGGACAGATACGAGCAGTACTTC. This sequence joins TRBV6-2 or TRBV6-3 and TRBJ2-7, with 7 positions matching TRBD1. Germline loops: CDR1 MNHEY, CDR2 SVGEGT. V dropped 4 bases and J dropped 4; count of bases not matched to a gene: 7. CDR3 length: 14 residues.

CDR3 sequence (DNA): TGTGCCAGCAGCTTAGCCTCGGTAGCGGATCAGCAGTTCTTC. It is translated as CASSLASVADQQFF. The V call is TRBV7-9, the J call TRBJ2-1, with D maybe TRBD2 (6 bases). CDR3 size: 14 residues. The germline gives CDR1 SEHNR, CDR2 FQNEAQ (reference sequence). Trimming pared 0 bases from V and 11 bases from J, leaving 14 bases between.

The chain couples TRBV6-5 to TRBJ1-2, with unresolved D. With 8 bases removed from V and 1 base from J, the gap between germline ends came to 5 bases. Looked up from germline, CDR1 is MNHEY and CDR2 is SVGAGI. This CDR3 is 11 amino acids long. The CDR3 region has the DNA TGTGCCAGCGAGATTAACTATGGCTACACCTTC. Translating it yields CASEINYGYTF.

This chain links TRBV2 with TRBJ2-1; weak D call: TRBD2 (6 bases). V lost 6 bases to trimming and J lost 6 bases, with 15 bases between them. Germline V gene data show CDR1 as SNHLY and CDR2 as FYNNEI. The CDR3 covers 14 residues. The CDR3 loop is CASRGTFLFNEQFF. The CDR3 DNA reads as TGTGCCAGCAGGGGGACTTTTCTTTTCAATGAGCAGTTCTTC.

The J gene is TRBJ2-3, the V gene TRBV19; D is perhaps TRBD2 (7 bases). Trimming took 7 bases from V and 1 from J, leaving 9 bases between them. CDR1 and CDR2 (germline): LNHDA, SQIVND (reference sequence). The CDR3 is 13 residues long. The CDR3 loop is CASNGGRTDTQYF. The CDR3, as DNA: TGTGCCAGTAACGGGGGGCGCACAGATACGCAGTATTTT.

The chain combines TRBV6-5 with TRBJ1-2; tentatively, D is TRBD1 (5 bases). The germline V and J ends were trimmed by 6 bases and 1 base, with 9 bases remaining between them. Germline CDR1 reads MNHEY; CDR2 reads SVGAGI. CDR3 size: 13 residues. The CDR3: CASSPDSNYGYTF. CDR3 nucleotides: TGTGCCAGCAGCCCAGACAGTAACTATGGCTACACCTTC.

This clone has a handful of counts. This chain uses TRBV20-1 with TRBJ1-1; 9 nucleotides align to TRBD1. Losses at the gene ends were 3 bases for V and 1 base for J; bases not matched to a gene: 12. The CDR3 loop spans 17 amino acids. Germline V CDR1 and CDR2: DFQATT, SNEGSKA (reference sequence). The CDR3 coding sequence is TGCAGTGCTAGTAGGGGTGGACAGGGGCTTGGGAACACTGAAGCTTTCTTT. This codes for CSASRGGQGLGNTEAFF.

This rearrangement joins TRBV30 to TRBJ2-7; TRBD1 aligns across 8 bases. The CDR3 is 19 amino acids. Per the germline V gene, CDR1 is GTSNPN and CDR2 is SVGIG (reference sequence). J gave up 4 bases and V 0 bases, and 20 bases lay outside the gene matches. The CDR3 loop reads CAWSVSLFGTGAIKYEQYF. The CDR3 DNA reads TGTGCCTGGAGTGTAAGCCTTTTTGGGACAGGCGCTATCAAGTACGAGCAGTACTTC.

The chain uses TRBV12-3 or TRBV12-4 and TRBJ2-5, with 9 bases fitting TRBD2. The trim removed 8 bases at V and 4 bases at J, leaving 5 bases unmatched. The CDR3 contains 13 residues. CDR3 coding DNA: TGTGCCAGCCGAAGCGGGGGGCTAGAGACCCAGTACTTC. Translated: CASRSGGLETQYF.

The V call is TRBV5-4, the J call TRBJ1-1, with D uncertain. This CDR3 comprises 16 residues. Deletions cut 1 base from V and 0 bases from J, with 13 bases between. The germline V gene has CDR1 SGHNT and CDR2 YYREEE (reference sequence). DNA of the CDR3: TGTGCCAGCAGCTTGTGGGCAGGCACACTGAACACTGAAGCTTTCTTT. Translated: CASSLWAGTLNTEAFF.

The V and J genes are TRBV30 and TRBJ1-2; possible D gene TRBD1, 6 bases. Trimming cost V 2 bases and J 0 bases, with 10 bases left between them. This CDR3 has 14 amino acids. The germline CDR1 and CDR2 sequences are GTSNPN and SVGIG (reference sequence). CDR3 nucleotides: TGTGCCTGGAGTTTAACAGGGACTAACTATGGCTACACCTTC. Protein sequence: CAWSLTGTNYGYTF.

This chain connects TRBV6-2 or TRBV6-3 to TRBJ1-6; D may be TRBD1 (6 bases). Germline V gene sequence: CDR1 MNHEY, CDR2 SVGEGT. The CDR3 contains 17 residues. V lost 7 bases to trimming and J lost 7 bases, with 23 bases between them. The CDR3 loop is CASIPSTNRALNSPLHF. In DNA form, the CDR3 reads TGTGCCAGCATCCCGAGTACCAACAGGGCCCTAAATTCACCCCTCCACTTT.

The gene calls are TRBV15 and TRBJ2-1, with 7 nucleotides matching TRBD1. The germline V gene encodes CDR1 LNHNV and CDR2 YYDKDF (reference sequence). Trimming took 5 bases from V and 1 from J; bases not matched to a gene: 8. This CDR3 spans 16 amino acids. The CDR3: CATSDWDSLSYNEQFF. The CDR3 DNA reads TGTGCCACCAGCGACTGGGACAGCTTATCCTACAATGAGCAGTTCTTC.

This chain uses TRBV5-1 with TRBJ2-1, with a possible D match to TRBD2 (5 bases). Trimming removed 2 bases from V and 9 bases from J, with 18 bases in between. Germline CDR1 is SGHRS and CDR2 is YFSETQ. This CDR3 comprises 15 residues. CDR3 residues: CASSLLVRGGSEQFF. In DNA form, the CDR3 reads TGCGCCAGCAGCTTACTAGTGCGCGGAGGATCTGAGCAGTTCTTC.

This rearrangement joins TRBV27 to TRBJ2-5; 11 nucleotides agree with TRBD2. The CDR3 has 16 residues. Germline CDR1 and CDR2: MNHEY and SMNVEV (reference sequence). Here the CDR3 reads CASRLAGGGGQETQYF. CDR3 bases: TGTGCTTCTCGGCTAGCGGGGGGCGGGGGACAAGAGACCCAGTACTTC.

This clone was recorded once. The gene calls are TRBV5-1 and TRBJ1-2; D gene uncertain. V lost 0 bases to trimming and J lost 3 bases, with 6 bases between them. The CDR3 is 13 residues long. In germline, CDR1 is SGHRS, CDR2 YFSETQ. CDR3 in amino acids: CASSLDSYYGYTF. The CDR3 coding sequence is TGCGCCAGCAGCTTGGACAGCTACTATGGCTACACCTTC.

Only one count was recorded for this clone. The chain uses TRBV5-1 and TRBJ1-6; TRBD1 matches at 9 bases. Germline V lookup: CDR1 SGHRS, CDR2 YFSETQ. The CDR3 runs 15 residues. V dropped 1 base and J dropped 5; count of bases not matched to a gene: 1. CDR3 in amino acids: CASSLRTGDNSPLHF. In DNA form, the CDR3 reads TGCGCCAGCAGCTTGAGGACAGGGGATAATTCACCCCTCCACTTT.

The V call is TRBV3-1 (or the pseudogene TRBV3-2), the J call TRBJ1-4; maybe TRBD1 (5 bases). This CDR3 comprises 16 residues. The germline V gene encodes CDR1 LGHDT and CDR2 YNNKEL (reference sequence). V lost 5 bases and J 3 bases, leaving 16 bases between the germline ends. The CDR3 coding sequence is TGTGCCAGCAGCTCCCAGGGTTCACAAGCTAATGAAAAACTGTTTTTT. It yields the protein CASSSQGSQANEKLFF.